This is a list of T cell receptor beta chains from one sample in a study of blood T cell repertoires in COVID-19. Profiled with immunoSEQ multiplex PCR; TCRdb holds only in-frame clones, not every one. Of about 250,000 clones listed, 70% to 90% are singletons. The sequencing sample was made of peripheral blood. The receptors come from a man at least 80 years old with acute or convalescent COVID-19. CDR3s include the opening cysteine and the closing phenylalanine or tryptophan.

CDR3: CASSLARLAGGGAHNEQFF
J: TRBJ2-1
V: TRBV7-2

CDR3: CASSFKRNYEQYF
J: TRBJ2-7
V: TRBV5-1

CDR3: CASNLPAGGSGGYTF
J: TRBJ1-2
V: TRBV9

CDR3: CASSLRGRTGANSPLHF
J: TRBJ1-6
V: TRBV11-2

CDR3: CASSNPRTGAYEQYF
J: TRBJ2-7
V: TRBV7-3

CDR3: CASSRRLAGDDTQYF
J: TRBJ2-3
V: TRBV4-3

CDR3: CASSTLREGPLSDEQFF
J: TRBJ2-1
V: TRBV7-6

CDR3: CAISEGGQGFSQPQHF
J: TRBJ1-5
V: TRBV10-3

CDR3: CASSPGLAGGEQYF
J: TRBJ2-7
V: TRBV5-1

CDR3: CASRGVYNEQFF
J: TRBJ2-1
V: TRBV6-5

CDR3: CASRQQGNYGYTF
J: TRBJ1-2
V: TRBV23-1

CDR3: CASSLLNTGELFF
J: TRBJ2-2
V: TRBV27

CDR3: CASSQATGGLRTDTQYF
J: TRBJ2-3
V: TRBV14

CDR3: CASSYPSLAEFQETQYF
J: TRBJ2-5
V: TRBV6-2/TRBV6-3

CDR3: CASSRVQGFTDTQYF
J: TRBJ2-3
V: TRBV3-1/TRBV3-2

CDR3: CASSLVSGGASGNTIYF
J: TRBJ1-3
V: TRBV5-1

CDR3: CASSLSKGWQPQHF
J: TRBJ1-5
V: TRBV27

CDR3: CASEGGGPIEQFF
J: TRBJ2-1
V: TRBV19

CDR3: CASSLDSLYEQYF
J: TRBJ2-7
V: TRBV7-9

CDR3: CASSPGLAGGPYNEQFF
J: TRBJ2-1
V: TRBV3-1/TRBV3-2

CDR3: CASSSTETGGNSPLHF
J: TRBJ1-6
V: TRBV6-5

CDR3: CASSQDLPTGGYGYTF
J: TRBJ1-2
V: TRBV14

CDR3: CSASGTSGGALTGELFF
J: TRBJ2-2
V: TRBV20-1

CDR3: CASRGGTVNQPQHF
J: TRBJ1-5
V: TRBV21-1

CDR3: CASSSGLAAWSSYNEQFF
J: TRBJ2-1
V: TRBV5-1

CDR3: CASSLIRAEAFF
J: TRBJ1-1
V: TRBV28

CDR3: CASSIGRAGHLNTEAFF
J: TRBJ1-1
V: TRBV19

CDR3: CASSLSLTSDTLDTQYF
J: TRBJ2-3
V: TRBV7-9

CDR3: CASSVGSWTAWGYGYTF
J: TRBJ1-2
V: TRBV9

CDR3: CASSPTDRGSNEQFF
J: TRBJ2-1
V: TRBV7-7

CDR3: CASSQAAGQGIYEQYF
J: TRBJ2-7
V: TRBV4-1